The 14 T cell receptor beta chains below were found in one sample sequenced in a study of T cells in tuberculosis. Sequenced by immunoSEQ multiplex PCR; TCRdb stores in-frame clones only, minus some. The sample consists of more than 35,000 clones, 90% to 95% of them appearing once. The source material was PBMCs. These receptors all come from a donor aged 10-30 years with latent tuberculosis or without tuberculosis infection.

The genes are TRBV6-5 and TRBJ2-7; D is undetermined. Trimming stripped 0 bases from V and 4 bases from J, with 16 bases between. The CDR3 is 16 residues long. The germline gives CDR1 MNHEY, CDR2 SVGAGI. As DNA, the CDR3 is TGTGCCAGCAGTTACTCATACAGATCAAACCTGTACGAGCAGTACTTC. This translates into CASSYSYRSNLYEQYF.

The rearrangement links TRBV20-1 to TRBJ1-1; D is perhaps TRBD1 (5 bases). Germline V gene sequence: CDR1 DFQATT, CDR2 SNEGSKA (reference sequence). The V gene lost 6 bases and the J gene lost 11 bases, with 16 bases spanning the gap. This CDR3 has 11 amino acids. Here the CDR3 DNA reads TGCAGTGCCCCCGGGGGGGGGAATGCTTTCTTT. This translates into CSAPGGGNAFF.

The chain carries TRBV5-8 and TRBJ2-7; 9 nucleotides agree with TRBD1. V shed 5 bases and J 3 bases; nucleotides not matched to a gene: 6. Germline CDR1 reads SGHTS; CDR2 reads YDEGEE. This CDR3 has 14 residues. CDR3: CASSSKTGGYEQYF. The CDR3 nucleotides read TGTGCCAGCAGTTCGAAGACAGGGGGCTACGAGCAGTACTTC.

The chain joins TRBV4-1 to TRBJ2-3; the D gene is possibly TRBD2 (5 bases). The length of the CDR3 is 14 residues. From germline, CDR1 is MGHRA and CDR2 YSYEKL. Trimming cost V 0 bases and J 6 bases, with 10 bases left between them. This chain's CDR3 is CASSQDGSSDTQYF. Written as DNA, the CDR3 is TGCGCCAGCAGCCAAGATGGGAGTTCGGATACGCAGTATTTT.

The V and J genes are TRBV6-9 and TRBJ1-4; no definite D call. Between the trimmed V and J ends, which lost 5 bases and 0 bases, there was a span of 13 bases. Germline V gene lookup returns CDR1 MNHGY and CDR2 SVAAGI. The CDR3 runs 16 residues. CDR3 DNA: TGTGCCAGCAGTACCCCGACGGAGCCAACTAATGAAAAACTGTTTTTT. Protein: CASSTPTEPTNEKLFF.

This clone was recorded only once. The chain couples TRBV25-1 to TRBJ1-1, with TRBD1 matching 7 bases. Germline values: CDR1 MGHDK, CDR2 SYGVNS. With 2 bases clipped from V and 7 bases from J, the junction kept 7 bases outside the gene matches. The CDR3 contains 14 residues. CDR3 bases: TGTGCCAGCAGTGAACCCGGACAGGCGATTGAAGCTTTCTTT. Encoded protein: CASSEPGQAIEAFF.

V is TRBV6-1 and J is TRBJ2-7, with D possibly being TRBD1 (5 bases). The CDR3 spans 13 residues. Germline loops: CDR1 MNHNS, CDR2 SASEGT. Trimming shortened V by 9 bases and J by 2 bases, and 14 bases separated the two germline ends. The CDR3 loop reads CASLQVLTYEQYF. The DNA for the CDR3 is TGTGCCAGTTTACAGGTGCTAACCTACGAGCAGTACTTC.

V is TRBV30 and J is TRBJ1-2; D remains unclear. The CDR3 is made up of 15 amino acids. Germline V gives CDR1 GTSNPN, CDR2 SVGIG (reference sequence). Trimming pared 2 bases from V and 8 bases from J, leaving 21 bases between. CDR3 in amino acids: CAWSMPGGYDMGYTF. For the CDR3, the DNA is TGTGCCTGGAGTATGCCCGGAGGGTACGATATGGGCTACACCTTC.

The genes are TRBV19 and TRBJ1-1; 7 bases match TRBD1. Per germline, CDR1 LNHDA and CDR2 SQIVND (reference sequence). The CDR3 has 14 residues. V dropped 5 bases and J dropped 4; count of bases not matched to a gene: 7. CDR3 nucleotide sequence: TGTGCCAGTAGTTGGGGACAGCAATTCACTGAAGCTTTCTTT. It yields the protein CASSWGQQFTEAFF.

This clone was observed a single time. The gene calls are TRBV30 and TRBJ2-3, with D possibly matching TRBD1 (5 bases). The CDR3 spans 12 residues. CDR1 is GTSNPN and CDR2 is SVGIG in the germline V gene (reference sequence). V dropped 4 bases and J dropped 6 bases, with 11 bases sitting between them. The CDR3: CAWNQGADTQYF. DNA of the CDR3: TGTGCCTGGAACCAGGGCGCGGATACGCAGTATTTT.

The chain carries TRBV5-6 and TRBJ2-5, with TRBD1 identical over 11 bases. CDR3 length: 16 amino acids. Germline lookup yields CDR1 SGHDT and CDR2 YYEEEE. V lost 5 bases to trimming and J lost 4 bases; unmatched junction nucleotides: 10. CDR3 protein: CASSRGQGAGRETQYF. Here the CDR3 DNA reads TGTGCCAGCAGTCGCGGACAGGGGGCTGGTAGAGAGACCCAGTACTTC.

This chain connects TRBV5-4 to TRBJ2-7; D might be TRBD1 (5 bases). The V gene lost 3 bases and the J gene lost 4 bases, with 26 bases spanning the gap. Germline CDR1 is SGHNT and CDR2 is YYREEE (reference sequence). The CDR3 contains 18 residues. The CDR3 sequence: CASSSIATQKSPGYEQYF. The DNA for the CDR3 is TGTGCCAGCAGCTCTATCGCCACCCAAAAATCTCCAGGGTACGAGCAGTACTTC.

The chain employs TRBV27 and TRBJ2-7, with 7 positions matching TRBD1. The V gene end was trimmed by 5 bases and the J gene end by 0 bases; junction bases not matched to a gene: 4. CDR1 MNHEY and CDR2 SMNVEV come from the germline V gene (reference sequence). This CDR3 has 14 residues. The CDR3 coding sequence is TGTGCCAGCAGTACGACAGGGTTCTCCTACGAGCAGTACTTC. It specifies CASSTTGFSYEQYF.

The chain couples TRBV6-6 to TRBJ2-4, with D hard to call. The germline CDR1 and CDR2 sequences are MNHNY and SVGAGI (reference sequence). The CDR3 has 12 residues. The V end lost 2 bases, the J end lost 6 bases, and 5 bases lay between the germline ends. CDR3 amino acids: CASSYGRNIQYF. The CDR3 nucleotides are TGTGCCAGCAGTTACGGTAGAAACATTCAGTACTTC.